Below, 19 T cell receptor beta chains from the same sample are listed, as sequenced in a study of CD8+CD57+ T cells in acquired aplastic anemia. The template used for profiling TCR beta VDJ and CDR3 was genomic DNA. TCRdb reprocessed the reads with MiXCR, giving one entry per CDR3 protein. The top ten clones hold about 45% of a sample with about 190,000 distinct CDR3 sequences, about three fifths of them seen once. Sequencing used sorted CD4+, CD8+, or CD8+CD57+ T cells (not recorded which) from PBMCs. These receptors were taken from a human donor with severe aplastic anemia or a healthy control (not recorded which).

DNA for the CDR3: TGTGCCAGCAGCCCCGGACAGGGCCGCCATGAGCAGTTCTTC. It translates to CASSPGQGRHEQFF. V and J are TRBV7-9 and TRBJ2-1, with 8 nucleotides matching TRBD1. The trim removed 5 bases at V and 8 bases at J, leaving 8 bases unmatched. This CDR3 comprises 14 residues. CDR1 is SEHNR and CDR2 is FQNEAQ in the germline V gene (reference sequence).

In this sample, this clonotype turned up many times. The V call is TRBV29-1, the J call TRBJ1-1, with no clear D. In germline, CDR1 is SQVTM, CDR2 ANQGSEA. V shed 0 bases and J shed 2 bases, with 10 bases lying between them. The CDR3 sequence is 14 residues long. The CDR3 sequence: CSVEDVGGNTEAFF. The CDR3 DNA is TGCAGCGTTGAAGATGTTGGAGGAAACACTGAAGCTTTCTTT.

The chain combines TRBV7-8 with TRBJ2-7, with D maybe TRBD1 (6 bases). This CDR3 contains 15 residues. The V gene lost 5 bases and the J gene lost 2 bases, with 16 bases spanning the gap. The germline V gene has CDR1 SGHVS and CDR2 FQNEAQ. CDR3 DNA: TGTGCCAGCAGCGCCTGGGACAAGAAAACCTACGAGCAGTACTTC. Protein: CASSAWDKKTYEQYF.

This clonotype was observed a single time. The chain couples TRBV24-1 to TRBJ1-2; no definite D call. V was clipped by 4 bases and J by 4 bases, with 3 bases between them. This CDR3 contains 11 residues. The germline V gene encodes CDR1 KGHDR and CDR2 SFDVKD. The CDR3 spells CATSDAYGYTF. CDR3 DNA: TGTGCCACCAGTGACGCCTATGGCTACACCTTC.

This clonotype was observed a single time. The chain carries TRBV7-6 and TRBJ2-6; D might be TRBD2 (6 bases). The V end was cut by 0 bases, the J end by 0 bases, with 9 bases between. The CDR3 has 17 residues. Per germline, CDR1 SGHVS and CDR2 FNYEAQ. The CDR3 DNA reads TGTGCCAGCAGCTTAGCGGCGGGGCCCTCTGGGGCCAACGTCCTGACTTTC. Its protein is CASSLAAGPSGANVLTF.

This clonotype has a handful of counts. This chain connects TRBV7-6 to TRBJ2-5, with D possibly TRBD1 on 5 matching bases. The CDR3 spans 15 residues. Germline V gives CDR1 SGHVS, CDR2 FNYEAQ. Trimming cost V 3 bases and J 1 base, with 12 bases left between them. The CDR3 sequence is CASSLYTGFQETQYF. The CDR3 DNA reads TGTGCCAGCAGCTTGTACACAGGCTTCCAAGAGACCCAGTACTTC.

V usage is TRBV10-3 and J usage is TRBJ1-5; unclear D gene. The CDR3 sequence is 13 residues long. Trimming removed 0 bases from V and 6 bases from J, with 6 bases in between. Germline V gene lookup returns CDR1 ENHRY and CDR2 SYGVKD. CDR3 DNA: TGTGCCATCAGTGAGTCTAAGGGTCAGCCCCAGCATTTT. Its translation: CAISESKGQPQHF.

In its sample, this clonotype was seen once. The V gene is TRBV2, the J gene TRBJ2-5; 8 bases agree with TRBD2. The J segment lost 6 bases and the V segment lost 7 bases, leaving 10 bases of the junction unmatched. The germline V gene encodes CDR1 SNHLY and CDR2 FYNNEI. The CDR3 is made up of 14 amino acids. CDR3 sequence (DNA): TGTGCCAGCACAGCGGGGGCTGATATAAAGACCCAGTACTTC. Translating it yields CASTAGADIKTQYF. The variable domain in full, completed from reference TRBV2 and TRBJ2-5, reads EPEVTQTPSHQVTQMGQEVILRCVPISNHLYFYWYRQILGQKVEFLVSFYNNEISEKSEIFDDQFSVERPDGSNFTLKIRSTKLEDSAMYFCASTAGADIKTQYFGPGTRLLVL.

This clonotype was detected many times. V usage is TRBV9 and J usage is TRBJ2-7; D is tentatively TRBD1 or TRBD2 (6 bases each). The CDR3 is 14 amino acids. Germline CDR1 and CDR2: SGDLS and YYNGEE. The V end lost 3 bases, the J end lost 3 bases, and 13 bases lay between the germline ends. As DNA, the CDR3 is TGTGCCAGCAGCGCGGGGGACAAATACTACGAGCAGTACTTC. Its protein product is CASSAGDKYYEQYF.

The chain carries TRBV2 and TRBJ2-7; D is possibly TRBD1 or TRBD2 (5 bases each). The length of the CDR3 is 14 residues. V gave up 0 bases and J gave up 6 bases, with 12 bases separating them. The V gene's germline CDR1 is SNHLY and CDR2 FYNNEI. CDR3 in amino acids: CASSEALRGAEQYF. CDR3 bases: TGTGCCAGCAGTGAAGCGCTTAGGGGAGCCGAGCAGTACTTC.

V usage is TRBV20-1 and J usage is TRBJ1-1; D is unresolved. Germline assignment: CDR1 DFQATT and CDR2 SNEGSKA (reference sequence). This CDR3 comprises 11 residues. Trimming removed 0 bases at V and 8 bases at J, with 7 bases between. This CDR3 is CSARDRAEAFF. CDR3 bases: TGCAGTGCTAGAGATCGGGCAGAAGCTTTCTTT.

This chain links TRBV2 with TRBJ1-5; no firm D call. The CDR3 loop spans 14 amino acids. Trimming pared 11 bases from V and 2 bases from J, leaving 16 bases between. Per the germline V gene, CDR1 is SNHLY and CDR2 is FYNNEI. As DNA, the CDR3 is TGTGCCCCCCAGTGGGGTCGCGGCAATCAGCCCCAGCATTTT. Translation: CAPQWGRGNQPQHF.

The V and J genes are TRBV19 and TRBJ2-1; D is undetermined. From germline, CDR1 is LNHDA and CDR2 SQIVND (reference sequence). The V gene lost 7 bases and the J gene lost 5 bases, with 12 bases spanning the gap. The CDR3 consists of 13 residues. The CDR3 sequence: CASKFVGNNEQFF. CDR3 coding DNA: TGTGCCAGTAAATTCGTCGGAAACAATGAGCAGTTCTTC.

The gene calls are TRBV6-2 or TRBV6-3 and TRBJ2-7; tentative D call: TRBD2 (6 bases). Trimming cost V 6 bases and J 0 bases, with 18 bases left between them. The CDR3 spans 16 residues. Germline V gene lookup returns CDR1 MNHEY and CDR2 SVGEGT. The CDR3 region is CASSTPPGEYSYEQYF. The CDR3 DNA follows: TGTGCCAGCAGCACCCCCCCGGGGGAATACTCCTACGAGCAGTACTTC.

The V and J genes are TRBV6-1 and TRBJ2-5; 8 positions match TRBD2. V dropped 1 base and J dropped 4; count of bases not matched to a gene: 8. The CDR3 runs to 16 residues. Per the germline V gene, CDR1 is MNHNS and CDR2 is SASEGT. The CDR3 DNA is TGTGCCAGCAGTGAAGGGAACGGGGGGGTTAGAGAGACCCAGTACTTC. Translated: CASSEGNGGVRETQYF.

This sequence joins TRBV7-9 and TRBJ1-3, with 10 bases aligning to TRBD1. This CDR3 contains 17 residues. The V segment lost 5 bases and the J segment 0 bases; nucleotides outside the gene matches: 7. Per the germline V gene, CDR1 is SEHNR and CDR2 is FQNEAQ (reference sequence). CDR3 in amino acids: CASSVGQGEASGNTIYF. The CDR3, as DNA: TGTGCCAGCAGCGTCGGACAGGGGGAGGCCTCTGGAAACACCATATATTTT.

In its sample, this clonotype was seen once. A junction boundary mismatches the germline segment, possibly from a read error. CDR3 sequence: CASSEGEGPPGSRQYF. CDR3 nucleotide sequence: TGTGCCAGCAGTGAGGGGGAGGGGCCCCCGGGATCGCGGCAGTACTTC. The chain employs TRBV10-3 and TRBJ2-7; the D gene is possibly TRBD2 (7 bases). The germline gives CDR1 ENHRY, CDR2 SYGVKD. CDR3 length equals 16 residues.

The J gene is TRBJ1-1, the V gene TRBV15, with 8 bases matching TRBD1. This CDR3 has 15 residues. The trim removed 2 bases at V and 4 bases at J, leaving 6 bases unmatched. Germline values: CDR1 LNHNV, CDR2 YYDKDF (reference sequence). The CDR3 reads CATSRRTGSFTEAFF. The CDR3 DNA sequence: TGTGCCACCAGCAGAAGGACAGGGAGTTTCACTGAAGCTTTCTTT.

The rearrangement uses TRBV10-3 and TRBJ2-1, with D perhaps given as TRBD1 or TRBD2 (5 bases each). V was clipped by 3 bases and J by 7 bases, with 16 bases between them. The CDR3 length is 15 residues. CDR1 is ENHRY, CDR2 SYGVKD, per germline. The chain's CDR3 is CAISDPGRLLNEQFF. DNA of the CDR3: TGTGCCATCAGTGACCCGGGACGGCTTTTAAATGAGCAGTTCTTC.